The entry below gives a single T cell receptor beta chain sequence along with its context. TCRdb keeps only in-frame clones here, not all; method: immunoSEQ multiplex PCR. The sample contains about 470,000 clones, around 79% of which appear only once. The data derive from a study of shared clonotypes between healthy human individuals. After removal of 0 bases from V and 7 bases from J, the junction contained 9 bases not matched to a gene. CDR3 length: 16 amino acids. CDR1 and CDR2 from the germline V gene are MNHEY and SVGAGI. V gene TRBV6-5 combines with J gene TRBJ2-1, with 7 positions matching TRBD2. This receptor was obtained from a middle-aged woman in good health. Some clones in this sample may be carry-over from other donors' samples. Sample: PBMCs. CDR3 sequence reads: CASSYSTGGPGNEQFF. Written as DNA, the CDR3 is TGTGCCAGCAGTTACTCGACGGGAGGCCCGGGGAATGAGCAGTTCTTC.